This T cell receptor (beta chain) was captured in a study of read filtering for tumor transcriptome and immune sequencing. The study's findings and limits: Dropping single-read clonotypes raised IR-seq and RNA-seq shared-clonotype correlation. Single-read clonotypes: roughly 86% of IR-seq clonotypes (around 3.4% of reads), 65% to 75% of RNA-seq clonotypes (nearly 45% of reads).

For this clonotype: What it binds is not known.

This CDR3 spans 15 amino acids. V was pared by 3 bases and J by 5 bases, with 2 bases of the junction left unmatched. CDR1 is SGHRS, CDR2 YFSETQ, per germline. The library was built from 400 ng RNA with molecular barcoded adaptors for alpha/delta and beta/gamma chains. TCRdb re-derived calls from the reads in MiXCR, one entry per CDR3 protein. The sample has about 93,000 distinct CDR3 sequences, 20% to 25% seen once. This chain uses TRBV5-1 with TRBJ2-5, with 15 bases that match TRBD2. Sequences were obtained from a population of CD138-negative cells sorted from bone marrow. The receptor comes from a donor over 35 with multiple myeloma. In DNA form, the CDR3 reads TGCGCCAGCAGCTGGACTAGCGGGGGGGCTGAGACCCAGTACTTC. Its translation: CASSWTSGGAETQYF.